There are a few counts of the clone carrying this T cell receptor beta chain. Its antigen is not identified. The entry originates in a study of T-cell reconstitution after alpha-beta-depleted transplantation in children. Study-level points and caveats: High day-60 TCRbeta diversity in some patients came from surviving recipient T cells and thymic progenitors. In patients about two months after transplant, alpha-beta T cells reportedly arose from several hundred expanded graft clones. Newly made T cells mostly supplied T-cell counts and diversity one year after transplant.

Preparation of the TCRbeta library was carried out with unique molecular identifiers. Using its own MiXCR run on the PCR reads, TCRdb lists one record per CDR3 protein. The table lists more than 400,000 distinct CDR3 sequences, about an eighth of them singletons. The CDR3 is 12 amino acids. Germline values: CDR1 SGHNT, CDR2 YYREEE (reference sequence). The ends were cut back, 4 bases at V and 8 bases at J, with 11 bases in the middle. This sequence joins TRBV5-4 and TRBJ2-3, with D unresolved. This TCR derives from a female patient aged 2 to 10 who had a stem cell transplant for aplastic anemia, so the T cells may come from the graft donor. Sequences were derived from PBMCs, mostly from graft donor cells, sampled 180 days after TCRalphabeta/CD19-depleted stem cell transplant. The CDR3 reads CASSDIRLTQYF. In DNA form, the CDR3 reads TGTGCCAGCAGCGATATTCGACTTACGCAGTATTTT.